These 10 T cell receptor beta chains were sequenced from one sample in a study of blood T cell repertoires in COVID-19. The data were produced by immunoSEQ multiplex PCR, yet TCRdb's version contains in-frame clones alone and is incomplete. The table records about 110,000 clones, 71% of them present only once. The sequencing sample was made of peripheral blood. These receptors were obtained from a human donor with acute or convalescent COVID-19. The donor label of this sample is uncertain.

This clone occurred once. The chain uses TRBV28 and TRBJ1-2, with D tentatively TRBD1 (5 bases). Germline CDR1 MDHEN, CDR2 SYDVKM. The CDR3 extends over 16 amino acids. Trimming removed 7 bases at V and 1 base at J, with 19 bases between. The CDR3 protein is CASTHRGRRINYGYTF. CDR3 DNA sequence: TGTGCCAGCACCCACCGGGGGAGGCGGATTAACTATGGCTACACCTTC.

This chain connects TRBV4-2 to TRBJ2-7, with 8 positions matching TRBD2. The J segment lost 3 bases and the V segment lost 1 base, leaving 5 bases of the junction unmatched. Germline V gene lookup returns CDR1 LGHNA and CDR2 YNFKEQ. CDR3 length equals 15 residues. CDR3 DNA sequence: TGTGCCAGCAGCCAAGGTCTAGCGGGCGGCTACGAGCAGTACTTC. Its protein product is CASSQGLAGGYEQYF.

V gene TRBV27 combines with J gene TRBJ1-2; 7 bases are shared with TRBD1. Germline V gene lookup returns CDR1 MNHEY and CDR2 SMNVEV (reference sequence). This CDR3 is 13 amino acids long. Losses at the gene ends were 4 bases for V and 7 bases for J; bases not matched to a gene: 6. CDR3 bases: TGTGCCAGCAGTTCCCCGGGACAGAGTGGCTACACCTTC. Translation: CASSSPGQSGYTF.

V usage is TRBV12-5 and J usage is TRBJ2-3, with TRBD1 matching over 10 bases. The junction had 13 bases not matched to a gene; V was cut back by 5 bases and J by 8 bases. The germline V gene has CDR1 LGHNT and CDR2 FRNRAP. CDR3 length: 16 residues. Here the CDR3 DNA reads TGTGCTAGTGGTGGGACAGGGGCCCTAGTGGTGGGTACGCAGTATTTT. This gives the protein CASGGTGALVVGTQYF.

This clone was detected ten times or more. This chain uses TRBV7-9 with TRBJ1-4; D is uncertain. CDR1 and CDR2 from the germline V gene are SEHNR and FQNEAQ (reference sequence). The CDR3 runs to 15 residues. Trimming removed 0 bases at V and 4 bases at J, with 9 bases between. Here the CDR3 reads CASSLAGGVNEKLFF. The CDR3 nucleotides are TGTGCCAGCAGCTTAGCGGGAGGAGTTAATGAAAAACTGTTTTTT.

This sequence joins TRBV10-3 and TRBJ2-3; 7 nucleotides agree with TRBD2. J was trimmed by 0 bases and V by 3 bases; bases with no gene match: 9. Looked up from germline, CDR1 is ENHRY and CDR2 is SYGVKD. The CDR3 runs to 17 residues. CDR3 bases: TGTGCCATCAGTGATCCGGGGCGGGGGACTAGCACAGATACGCAGTATTTT. Its protein product is CAISDPGRGTSTDTQYF.

The chain joins TRBV5-1 to TRBJ1-5; 7 positions agree with TRBD1. This CDR3 region has 15 residues. The germline gives CDR1 SGHRS, CDR2 YFSETQ. V trimming: 2 bases; J trimming: 0 bases; junction bases outside the gene matches: 2. CDR3 in amino acids: CASSFRGDSNQPQHF. For the CDR3, the DNA is TGCGCCAGCAGCTTCAGGGGGGATAGCAATCAGCCCCAGCATTTT.

This clone came up a few times. The V gene is TRBV12-3 or TRBV12-4, the J gene TRBJ1-2; 7 bases are shared with TRBD1. Unmatched junction bases numbered 4, after V lost 5 bases and J lost 4 bases. The CDR3 sequence is 13 residues long. The CDR3 DNA is TGTGCCAGCAGTCCCTACAGGGGCTATGGCTACACCTTC. Encoded protein: CASSPYRGYGYTF.

The V and J genes are TRBV14 and TRBJ2-1; 11 bases align to TRBD2. This CDR3 has 19 residues. Trimming cost V 0 bases and J 7 bases; bases outside gene matches: 14. The germline CDR1 and CDR2 sequences are SGHDN and FVKESK. For the CDR3, the DNA is TGTGCCAGCAGCCAAGAGGCGGTACTAGCGGGGGCCTTTCTAAATGAGCAGTTCTTC. Residues: CASSQEAVLAGAFLNEQFF.

The rearrangement uses TRBV3-1 (or the pseudogene TRBV3-2) and TRBJ1-2, with D maybe TRBD1 (5 bases). The V gene's germline CDR1 is LGHDT and CDR2 YNNKEL (reference sequence). The CDR3 spans 14 residues. Trimming removed 4 bases from V and 7 bases from J, with 16 bases in between. In nucleotides, the CDR3 is TGTGCCAGCAGCCTCGGGGAGGGGAAAGGTGGCTACACCTTC. This codes for CASSLGEGKGGYTF.